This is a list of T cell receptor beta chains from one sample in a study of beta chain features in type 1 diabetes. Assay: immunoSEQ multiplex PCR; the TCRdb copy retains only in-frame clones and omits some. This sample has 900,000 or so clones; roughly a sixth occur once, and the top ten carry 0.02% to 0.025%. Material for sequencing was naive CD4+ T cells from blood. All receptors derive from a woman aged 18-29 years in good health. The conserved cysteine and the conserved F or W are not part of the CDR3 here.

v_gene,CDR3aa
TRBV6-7,ASRRSGVESEPLYEQY
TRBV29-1,SVSGTSGGSTDTQY
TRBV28,ASSRAGQSNEKLF
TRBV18,ASSLEDRAVAEQY
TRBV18,ASSTQGALSHYGYT
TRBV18,ASSQGGGNSEQY
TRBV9,ASSDTSGRSWETQY
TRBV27,ASSPRGARGRIIETQY
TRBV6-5,ASSDSSYEQY
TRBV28,ASNTGPLYNEQF
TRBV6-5,ASSYVRSSYEQY
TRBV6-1,ASSHRDNQPQH
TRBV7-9,ASSTRGNTGELF
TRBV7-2,ASSGRTRSSYNEQF
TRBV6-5,ASSADRARQPQH
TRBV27,ASSLKLGMNEQF
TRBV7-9,ASSLGAAYY